What follows are 7 T cell receptor beta chains derived from one specimen sequenced in a study of blood T cells in healthy people across ages. PCR was performed a second time for about 7 to 11 cycles using a sample-barcoded 5' primer and a J-beta primer mix. One entry per CDR3 protein, called by TCRdb with MiXCR from the 5' RACE reads. The data contain hundreds of thousands of distinct CDR3 sequences, 25% to 30% of them singletons. The sample was blood. These receptor sequences come from a woman between 65 and 79 years old in good health.

Concerning this clonotype: This may be a read error: a much more frequent sequence differs by one nucleotide. The V gene is TRBV20-1, the J gene TRBJ2-5, with 10 nucleotides matching TRBD1. The J call may not be correct, given that the DNA end is closer to TRBJ2-1. The CDR3 loop spans 16 amino acids. Germline V gene data show CDR1 as DFQATT and CDR2 as SNEGSKA (reference sequence). The CDR3 DNA sequence: TGCAGTGCTGACGGAAGACAGGGGGCTCCTACCTACGAGCAGTTCTTC. Its protein is CSADGRQGAPTYEQFF.

V usage is TRBV20-1 and J usage is TRBJ2-5; 9 bases are shared with TRBD1. Trimming cost V 4 bases and J 0 bases; bases outside gene matches: 6. The CDR3 contains 15 residues. CDR1 and CDR2 from the germline V gene are DFQATT and SNEGSKA (reference sequence). CDR3 amino acids: CSATAQGAYQETQYF. The CDR3 nucleotides are TGCAGTGCTACTGCACAGGGGGCGTACCAAGAGACCCAGTACTTC.

V gene TRBV12-3 or TRBV12-4 combines with J gene TRBJ2-5; D is possibly TRBD2 (6 bases). V lost 6 bases, J lost 5 bases, and 19 bases lay in between. The CDR3 spans 15 residues. CDR3 sequence reads: CASSPPRRGSETQYF. CDR3 nucleotides: TGTGCCAGCAGCCCACCGAGGAGGGGAAGCGAGACCCAGTACTTC.

The chain employs TRBV3-1 and TRBJ2-6, with D hard to call. The germline V and J ends were trimmed by 2 bases and 0 bases, with 5 bases remaining between them. The CDR3 runs to 15 residues. The germline V gene has CDR1 LGHDT and CDR2 YNNKEL (reference sequence). The CDR3 reads CASSQIYSGANVLTF. CDR3 nucleotides: TGTGCCAGCAGCCAAATTTACTCTGGGGCCAACGTCCTGACTTTC.

The rearrangement joins TRBV15 to TRBJ1-1; TRBD1 might be the D (5 bases). The CDR3 contains 15 residues. V was shortened by 1 base and J by 6 bases, with 15 bases between the two germline ends. Germline CDR1 reads LNHNV; CDR2 reads YYDKDF (reference sequence). The CDR3 is CATSRGTGQGAEAFF. The CDR3 region has the DNA TGTGCCACCAGCAGAGGGACGGGGCAAGGAGCTGAAGCTTTCTTT.

The chain has TRBV27 and TRBJ1-5; a weak D match, TRBD1 (5 bases). This CDR3 comprises 17 residues. Germline loops: CDR1 MNHEY, CDR2 SMNVEV (reference sequence). V was clipped by 4 bases and J by 0 bases, with 16 bases between them. CDR3 protein: CASSSSGRVYSNQPQHF. In DNA, the CDR3 is TGTGCCAGCAGTTCGTCAGGGAGGGTTTATAGCAATCAGCCCCAGCATTTT.

This clonotype was detected a few times. V and J are TRBV3-1 and TRBJ2-1, with D possibly matching TRBD2 (6 bases). Trimming removed 4 bases from V and 7 bases from J, with 17 bases in between. CDR1 LGHDT and CDR2 YNNKEL come from the germline V gene (reference sequence). The CDR3 runs to 15 residues. The CDR3 is CASSLGPREANEQFF. Written as DNA, the CDR3 is TGTGCCAGCAGCCTCGGACCCAGGGAGGCGAATGAGCAGTTCTTC.